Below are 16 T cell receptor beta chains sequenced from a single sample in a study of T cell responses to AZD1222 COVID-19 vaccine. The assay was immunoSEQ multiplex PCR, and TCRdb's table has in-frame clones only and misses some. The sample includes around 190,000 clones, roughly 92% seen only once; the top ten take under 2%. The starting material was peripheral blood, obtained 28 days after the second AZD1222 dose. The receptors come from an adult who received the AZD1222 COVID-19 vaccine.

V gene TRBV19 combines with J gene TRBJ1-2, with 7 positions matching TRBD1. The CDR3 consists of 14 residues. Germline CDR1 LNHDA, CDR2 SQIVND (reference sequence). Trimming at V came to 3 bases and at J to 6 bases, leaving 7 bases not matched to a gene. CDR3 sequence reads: CASSITGTANGYTF. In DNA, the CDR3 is TGTGCCAGTAGTATTACCGGGACAGCAAATGGCTACACCTTC.

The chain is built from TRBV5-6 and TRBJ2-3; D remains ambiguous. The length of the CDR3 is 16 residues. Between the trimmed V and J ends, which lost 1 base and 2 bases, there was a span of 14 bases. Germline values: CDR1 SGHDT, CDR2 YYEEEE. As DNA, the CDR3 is TGTGCCAGCAGCTTGCGGTTGGAGCCCCTCACAGATACGCAGTATTTT. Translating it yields CASSLRLEPLTDTQYF. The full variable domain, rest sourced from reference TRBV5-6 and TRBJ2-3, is DAGVTQSPTHLIKTRGQQVTLRCSPKSGHDTVSWYQQALGQGPQFIFQYYEEEERQRGNFPDRFSGHQFPNYSSELNVNALLLGDSALYLCASSLRLEPLTDTQYFGPGTRLTVL.

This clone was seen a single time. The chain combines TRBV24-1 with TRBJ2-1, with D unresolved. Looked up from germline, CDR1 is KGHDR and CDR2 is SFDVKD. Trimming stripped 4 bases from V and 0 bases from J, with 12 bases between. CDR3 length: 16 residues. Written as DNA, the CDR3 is TGTGCCACCAGTGAATCGGGTGTTAGCTCCTACAATGAGCAGTTCTTC. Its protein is CATSESGVSSYNEQFF.

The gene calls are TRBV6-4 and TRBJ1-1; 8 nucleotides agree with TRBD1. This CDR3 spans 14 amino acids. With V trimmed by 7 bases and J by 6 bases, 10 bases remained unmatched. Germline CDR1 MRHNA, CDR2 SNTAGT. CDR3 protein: CASKPQGAVAEAFF. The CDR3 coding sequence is TGTGCCAGCAAGCCCCAGGGGGCGGTCGCTGAAGCTTTCTTT.

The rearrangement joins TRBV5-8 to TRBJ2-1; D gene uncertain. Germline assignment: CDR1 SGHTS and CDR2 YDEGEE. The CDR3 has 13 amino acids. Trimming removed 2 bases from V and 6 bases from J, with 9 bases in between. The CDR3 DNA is TGTGCCAGCAGCTTTTCACGGCTCAATGAGCAGTTCTTC. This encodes CASSFSRLNEQFF.

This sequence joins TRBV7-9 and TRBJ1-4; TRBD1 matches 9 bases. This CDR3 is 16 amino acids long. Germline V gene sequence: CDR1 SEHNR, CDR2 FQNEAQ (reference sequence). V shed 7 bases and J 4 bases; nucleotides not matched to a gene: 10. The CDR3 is CASNPWTGAHNEKLFF. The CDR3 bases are TGTGCCAGCAACCCCTGGACAGGGGCCCATAATGAAAAACTGTTTTTT. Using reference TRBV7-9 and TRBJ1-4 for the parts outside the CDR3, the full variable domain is DTGVSQNPRHKITKRGQNVTFRCDPISEHNRLYWYRQTLGQGPEFLTYFQNEAQLEKSRLLSDRFSAERPKGSFSTLEIQRTEQGDSAMYLCASNPWTGAHNEKLFFGSGTQLSVL.

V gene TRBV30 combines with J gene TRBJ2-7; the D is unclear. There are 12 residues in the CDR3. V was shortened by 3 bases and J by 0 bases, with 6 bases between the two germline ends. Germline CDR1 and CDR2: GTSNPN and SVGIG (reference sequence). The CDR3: CAWSLSSYEQYF. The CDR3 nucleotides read TGTGCCTGGAGCCTTTCCTCCTACGAGCAGTACTTC.

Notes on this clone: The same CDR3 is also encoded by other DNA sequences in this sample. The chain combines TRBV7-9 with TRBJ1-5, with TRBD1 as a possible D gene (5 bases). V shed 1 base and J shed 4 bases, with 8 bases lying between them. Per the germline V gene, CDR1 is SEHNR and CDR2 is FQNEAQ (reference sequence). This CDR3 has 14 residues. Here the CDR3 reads CASSLGAGNQPQHF. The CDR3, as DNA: TGTGCCAGCAGCTTAGGGGCAGGGAATCAGCCCCAGCATTTT.

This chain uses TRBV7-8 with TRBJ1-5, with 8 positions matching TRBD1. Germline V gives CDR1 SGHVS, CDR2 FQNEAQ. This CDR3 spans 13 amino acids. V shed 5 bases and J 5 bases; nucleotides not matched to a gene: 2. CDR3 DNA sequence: TGTGCCAGCAGCCTACAGGGGGATCAGCCCCAGCATTTT. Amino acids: CASSLQGDQPQHF.

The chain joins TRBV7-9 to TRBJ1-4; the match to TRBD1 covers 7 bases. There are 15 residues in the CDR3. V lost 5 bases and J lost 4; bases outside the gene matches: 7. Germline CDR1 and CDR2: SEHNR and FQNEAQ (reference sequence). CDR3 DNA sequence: TGTGCCAGCAGCCTCCTGGGACAGCTTAATGAAAAACTGTTTTTT. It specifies CASSLLGQLNEKLFF.

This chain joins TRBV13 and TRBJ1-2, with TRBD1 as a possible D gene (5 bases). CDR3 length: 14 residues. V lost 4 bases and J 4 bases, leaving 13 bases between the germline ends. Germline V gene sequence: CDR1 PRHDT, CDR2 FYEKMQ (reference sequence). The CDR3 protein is CASSYEQGTYGYTF. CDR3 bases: TGTGCCAGCAGCTACGAGCAGGGAACCTATGGCTACACCTTC. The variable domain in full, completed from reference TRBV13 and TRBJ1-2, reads AAGVIQSPRHLIKEKRETATLKCYPIPRHDTVYWYQQGPGQDPQFLISFYEKMQSDKGSIPDRFSAQQFSDYHSELNMSSLELGDSALYFCASSYEQGTYGYTFGSGTRLTVV.

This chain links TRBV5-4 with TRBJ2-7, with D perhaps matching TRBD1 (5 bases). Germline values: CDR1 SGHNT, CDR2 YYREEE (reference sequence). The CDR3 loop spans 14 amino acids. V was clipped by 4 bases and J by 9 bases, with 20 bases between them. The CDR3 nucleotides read TGTGCCAGCAGCCGATTCGATCCGCAGGGTGGGCAGTACTTC. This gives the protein CASSRFDPQGGQYF.

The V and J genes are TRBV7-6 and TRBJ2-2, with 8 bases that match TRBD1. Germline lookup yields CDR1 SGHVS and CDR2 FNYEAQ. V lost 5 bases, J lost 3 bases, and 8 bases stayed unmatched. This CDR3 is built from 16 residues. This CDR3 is CASSALGTGYTGELFF. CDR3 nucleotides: TGTGCCAGCAGCGCGCTTGGGACAGGCTACACCGGGGAGCTGTTTTTT.

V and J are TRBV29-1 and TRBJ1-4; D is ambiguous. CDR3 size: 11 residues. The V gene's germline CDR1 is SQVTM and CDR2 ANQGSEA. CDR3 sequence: CSFRENEKLFF. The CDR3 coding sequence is TGCAGTTTTAGGGAGAATGAAAAACTGTTTTTT. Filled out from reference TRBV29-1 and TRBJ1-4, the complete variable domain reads SAVISQKPSRDICQRGTSLTIQCQVDSQVTMMFWYRQQPGQSLTLIATANQGSEATYESGFVIDKFPISRPNLTFSTLTVSNMSPEDSSIYLCSFRENEKLFFGSGTQLSVL.

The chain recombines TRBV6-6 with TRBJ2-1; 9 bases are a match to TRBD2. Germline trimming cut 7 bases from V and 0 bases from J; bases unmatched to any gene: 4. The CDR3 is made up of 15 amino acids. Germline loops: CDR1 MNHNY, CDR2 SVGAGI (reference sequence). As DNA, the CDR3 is TGTGCCAGCACCCATAGCGGGAGCTCCTACAATGAGCAGTTCTTC. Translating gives CASTHSGSSYNEQFF.

CDR3 region: CASSRVSGTSPLHF. CDR3 DNA sequence: TGTGCCAGCAGCCGGGTTTCGGGGACATCACCCCTCCACTTT. The V gene is TRBV27, the J gene TRBJ1-6; D is perhaps TRBD1 (6 bases). The germline V and J ends were trimmed by 6 bases and 10 bases, with 16 bases remaining between them. Looked up from germline, CDR1 is MNHEY and CDR2 is SMNVEV (reference sequence). The CDR3 spans 14 residues.